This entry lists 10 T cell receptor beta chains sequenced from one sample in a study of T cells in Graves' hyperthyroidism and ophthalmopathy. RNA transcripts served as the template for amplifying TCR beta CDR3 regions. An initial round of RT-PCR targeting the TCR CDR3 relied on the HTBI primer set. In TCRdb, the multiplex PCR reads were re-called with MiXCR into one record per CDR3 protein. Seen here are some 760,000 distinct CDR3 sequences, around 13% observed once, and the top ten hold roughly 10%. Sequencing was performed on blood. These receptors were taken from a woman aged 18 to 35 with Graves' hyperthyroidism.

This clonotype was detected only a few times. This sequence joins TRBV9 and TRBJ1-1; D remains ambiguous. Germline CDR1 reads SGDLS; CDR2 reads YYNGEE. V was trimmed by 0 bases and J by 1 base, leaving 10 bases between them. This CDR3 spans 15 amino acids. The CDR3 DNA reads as TGTGCCAGCAGCGTAGACGAAAGATGGAACACTGAAGCTTTCTTT. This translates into CASSVDERWNTEAFF.

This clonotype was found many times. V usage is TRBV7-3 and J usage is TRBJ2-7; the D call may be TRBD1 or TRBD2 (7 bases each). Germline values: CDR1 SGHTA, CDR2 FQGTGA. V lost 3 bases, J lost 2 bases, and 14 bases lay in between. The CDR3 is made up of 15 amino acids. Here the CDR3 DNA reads TGTGCCAGCAGCTTCAGGGGGAGGGGGACCTACGAGCAGTACTTC. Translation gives CASSFRGRGTYEQYF.

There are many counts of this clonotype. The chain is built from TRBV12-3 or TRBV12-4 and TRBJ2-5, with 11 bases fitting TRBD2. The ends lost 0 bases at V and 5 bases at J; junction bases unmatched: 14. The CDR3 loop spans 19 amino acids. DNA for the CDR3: TGTGCCAGCAGTTTAGCCTACATTGCTAGCGGGAGGATGGGGGAGACCCAGTACTTC. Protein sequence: CASSLAYIASGRMGETQYF.

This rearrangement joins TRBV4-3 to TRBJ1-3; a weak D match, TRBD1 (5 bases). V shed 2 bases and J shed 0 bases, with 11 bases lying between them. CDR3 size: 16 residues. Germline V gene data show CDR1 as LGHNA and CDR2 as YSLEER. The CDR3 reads CASSQRGTTSGNTIYF. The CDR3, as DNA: TGCGCCAGCAGCCAAAGGGGCACGACCTCTGGAAACACCATATATTTT.

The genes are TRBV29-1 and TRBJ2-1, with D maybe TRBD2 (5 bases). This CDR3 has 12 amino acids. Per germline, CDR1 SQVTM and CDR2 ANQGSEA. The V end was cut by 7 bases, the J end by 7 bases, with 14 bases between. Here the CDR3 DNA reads TGCAGCGCCCGGGATGCGAATAATGAGCAGTTCTTC. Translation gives CSARDANNEQFF.

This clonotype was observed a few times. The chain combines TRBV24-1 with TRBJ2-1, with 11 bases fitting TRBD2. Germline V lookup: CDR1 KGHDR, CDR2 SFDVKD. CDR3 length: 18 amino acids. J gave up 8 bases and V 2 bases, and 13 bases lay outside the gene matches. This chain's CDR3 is CATSDSLLFSGRAHEQFF. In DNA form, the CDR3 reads TGTGCCACCAGTGATTCCCTCCTTTTTAGCGGGAGGGCCCATGAGCAGTTCTTC.

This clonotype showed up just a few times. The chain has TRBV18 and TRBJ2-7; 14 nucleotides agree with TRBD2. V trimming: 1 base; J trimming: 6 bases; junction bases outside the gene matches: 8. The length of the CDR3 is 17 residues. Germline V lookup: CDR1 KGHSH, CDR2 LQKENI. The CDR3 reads CASSPRTGTSGSGEQYF. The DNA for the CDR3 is TGTGCCAGCTCACCACGAACAGGGACTAGCGGGAGTGGCGAGCAGTACTTC.

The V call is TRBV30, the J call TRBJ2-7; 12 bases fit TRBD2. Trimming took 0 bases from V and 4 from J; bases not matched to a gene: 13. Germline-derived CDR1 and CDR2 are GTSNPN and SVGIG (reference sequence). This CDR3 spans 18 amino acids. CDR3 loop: CAWSVRAGLAGGTYEQYF. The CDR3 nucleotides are TGTGCCTGGAGTGTACGGGCGGGGCTAGCGGGAGGGACTTACGAGCAGTACTTC. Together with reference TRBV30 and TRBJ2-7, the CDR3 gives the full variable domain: SQTIHQWPATLVQPVGSPLSLECTVEGTSNPNLYWYRQAAGRGLQLLFYSVGIGQISSEVPQNLSASRPQDRQFILSSKKLLLSDSGFYLCAWSVRAGLAGGTYEQYFGPGTRLTVT.

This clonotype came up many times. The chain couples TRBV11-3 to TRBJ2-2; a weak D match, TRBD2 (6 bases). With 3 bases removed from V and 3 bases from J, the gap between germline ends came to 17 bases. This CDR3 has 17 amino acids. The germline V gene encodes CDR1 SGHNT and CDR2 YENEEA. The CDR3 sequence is CASSLGGRGPDTGELFF. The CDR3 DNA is TGTGCCAGCAGCTTGGGGGGTCGGGGTCCCGACACCGGGGAGCTGTTTTTT.

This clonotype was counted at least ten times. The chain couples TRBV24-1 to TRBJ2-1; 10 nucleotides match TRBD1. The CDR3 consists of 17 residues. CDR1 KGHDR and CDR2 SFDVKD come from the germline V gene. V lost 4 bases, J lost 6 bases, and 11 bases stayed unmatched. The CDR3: CATSDPDRGRVINEQFF. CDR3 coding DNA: TGTGCCACCAGTGACCCTGACAGGGGGCGTGTTATCAATGAGCAGTTCTTC.